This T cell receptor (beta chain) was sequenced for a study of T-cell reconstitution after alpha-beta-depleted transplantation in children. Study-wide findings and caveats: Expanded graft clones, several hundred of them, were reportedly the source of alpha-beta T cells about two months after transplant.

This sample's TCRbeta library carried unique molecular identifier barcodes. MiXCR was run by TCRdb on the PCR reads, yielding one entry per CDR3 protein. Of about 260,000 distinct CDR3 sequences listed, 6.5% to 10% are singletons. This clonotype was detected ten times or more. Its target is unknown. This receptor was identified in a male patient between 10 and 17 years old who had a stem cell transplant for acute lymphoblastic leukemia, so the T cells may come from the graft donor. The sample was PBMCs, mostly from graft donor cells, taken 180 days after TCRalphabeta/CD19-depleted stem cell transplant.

CDR3 residues: CAIRGRGLAERLAKNIQYF. The CDR3 DNA sequence: TGTGCCATCAGGGGCCGGGGACTAGCGGAACGACTAGCCAAAAACATTCAGTACTTC. The chain is built from TRBV10-3 and TRBJ2-4; TRBD2 aligns across 11 bases. V was pared by 6 bases and J by 0 bases, with 13 bases of the junction left unmatched. Germline V gene data show CDR1 as ENHRY and CDR2 as SYGVKD. CDR3 length: 19 amino acids.